This TCR beta chain was retrieved from a study of T cell responses to AZD1222 COVID-19 vaccine (dated by TCRdb to the early 2020s). General notes on the study: TCR sequencing was performed for roughly 240 trial participants, of whom roughly 200 were given two doses of AZD1222 and approximately 25 were given two doses of MenACWY control vaccine. Enrollment into the trials was organized by age into subgroups of 18-55, 56-69 and 70-plus years, and those subgroups contained approximately 150, 30 and 60 TCR-sequenced participants, respectively.

The investigation overall reported the following: The 56-69-year group was small, and its depth increase did not reach significance, likely because of low power. After two AZD1222 doses, spike-specific TCR breadth and depth were significantly higher than at day 0 and than in MenACWY recipients. Conclusions about previously exposed vaccinees are limited because only six or seven AZD1222 recipients were SARS-CoV-2 seropositive at baseline. Nearly half of unique spike-specific TCRs reportedly recognized epitopes outside regions mutated in the B.1.351 and B.1.1.7 variants. No day 14 peak-response samples were available, so repertoires were characterized only after the peak T cell response. Participants were mostly white British and included more females than males, and it was suggested by the authors that clonal diversity may have been underestimated. Vaccine-associated CD4 TCRs spanned the whole spike protein, with dominant responses in regions 160-218 and 743-854.

With respect to this clone: Its antigen is currently not known. Base qualities are not at hand, and no much larger clone is one base apart.

This specimen's time point label, interpreted: about 28 days (+/-7) after the second vaccine dose. What this sample's treatment or condition label stands for: meningococcal conjugate vaccine given as trial control. Samples from vaccinated people were obtained from the UK trials COV001 and COV002, which included a single-blind randomized controlled phase 2/3 trial of AZD1222 (ChAdOx1 nCoV-19) in healthy adults. Trial participant PBMC samples were collected at day 0 and day 28 after the second dose for TCRbeta chain sequencing. The CDR3 regions of human TCRbeta chains were analyzed by immunosequencing. The authors processed their data as follows. TCRs in the repertoires were compared against a reference library of SARS-CoV-2-specific TCRs that had been generated with the MIRA antigen-specificity platform. Breadth meant the fraction of unique TCRs that were SARS-CoV-2-associated, whereas depth meant the fraction of total T cells that were SARS-CoV-2-associated. Using the MIRA data, each spike-specific TCR was mapped to the spike region that the TCR reacts to and placed in a CD4 or CD8 class. Log10-transformed breadth and depth values were compared by one-way ANOVA with Sidak's multiple comparisons tests. TCRdb mirrors the immuneACCESS table, restricted to in-frame sequences. Some clones are absent from its copies; in checked studies, under half trace to an unresolved V gene, and the reason for the others is unknown. V, J and clone size were drawn from that table, and D and trimming were deduced from the DNA. Here the sample has 170,000 or so clones; 80% to 95% occur a single time. The leading ten clones occupy 0.8% to 1.3% of the sample.

The specimen was peripheral blood, collected 28 days after the second dose of the MenACWY control vaccine. The receptor was isolated from an adult who received the MenACWY meningococcal vaccine as a control.

In nucleotides, the sequence is TGCGCCAGCAGCCAAGTGGGAATCTATGGCTACACCTTC. It translates to CASSQVGIYGYTF. The chain joins TRBV4-1 to TRBJ1-2, with the D gene call left open. V loses 1 base of germline sequence and J loses 4 bases, and the interval between the two ends is 7 bases. The CDR3 measures 13 amino acids from cysteine to phenylalanine. The DNA shown is the 39-base CDR3, in frame from base 1. CDR1 and CDR2 were assigned from the germline V gene as MGHRA and YSYEKL.